The present T cell receptor beta chain was sequenced within a study of T-cell reconstitution after alpha-beta-depleted transplantation in children. Overall study findings and caveats: At day 60, the high TCRbeta diversity found in some patients originated from recipient T cells and thymic progenitors that had survived. Several hundred rapidly expanded clones from non-depleted graft cells reportedly supplied alpha-beta T cells about two months post-transplant. After one year, T-cell counts and TCRbeta diversity mostly came from new T cells.

This clonotype showed up many times. Antigen specificity is unknown. Unique molecular identifiers were used to barcode this TCRbeta library. TCRdb used MiXCR to reprocess the PCR reads, holding one entry per CDR3 protein. This repertoire shows 250,000 or so distinct CDR3 sequences, around 7.5% found once; its top ten account for 5% to 7%. The CDR3 runs to 15 residues. V gave up 0 bases and J gave up 12 bases; unmatched junction bases: 11. Germline-derived CDR1 and CDR2 are SGHTA and FQGNSA. Specimen: PBMCs, mostly from graft donor cells, collected 180 days after TCRalphabeta/CD19-depleted stem cell transplant. V and J are TRBV7-2 and TRBJ1-1, with TRBD1 matching over 9 bases. The source of this sequence is a male patient between 5 and 17 years old who had a stem cell transplant for acute lymphoblastic leukemia, so the T cells may come from the graft donor. CDR3 nucleotides: TGTGCCAGCAGCTTAGCGCGTGACAGGGGGGTGAAGACTTTCTTT. Translated: CASSLARDRGVKTFF.